The next 5 T cell receptor beta chains were all read from a single sample in a study of blood T cell repertoires in COVID-19. TCRdb's copy holds only in-frame clones and misses some; the assay was immunoSEQ multiplex PCR. This sample has 210,000 or so clones; 90% occur once, and the top ten carry 0.6% to 0.8%. Sequencing was performed on peripheral blood. These receptors came from a man aged 45 to 65 with acute or convalescent COVID-19.

This chain uses TRBV5-1 with TRBJ2-3, with D possibly TRBD2 on 7 matching bases. From germline, CDR1 is SGHRS and CDR2 YFSETQ. The CDR3 length is 18 residues. Between the trimmed V and J ends, which lost 4 bases and 0 bases, there was a span of 21 bases. The CDR3 DNA follows: TGCGCCAGCAGCCGTTTGCCCCGGGGGGCCGGGAGCACAGATACGCAGTATTTT. The encoded protein is CASSRLPRGAGSTDTQYF.

The rearrangement links TRBV5-1 to TRBJ2-6, with a weak D call TRBD2 (5 bases). Germline V gene lookup returns CDR1 SGHRS and CDR2 YFSETQ. Trimming took off 6 bases at V and 0 bases at J, with 16 bases between the two ends. The CDR3 consists of 17 residues. The CDR3 is CASTVEGFPSGANVLTF. CDR3 bases: TGCGCCAGCACTGTCGAGGGTTTTCCCTCTGGGGCCAACGTCCTGACTTTC.

This chain joins TRBV4-2 and TRBJ2-3; the match to TRBD1 covers 10 bases. Looked up from germline, CDR1 is LGHNA and CDR2 is YNFKEQ. J lost 6 bases, V lost 4 bases, and 4 bases had no gene match. The CDR3 is made up of 14 amino acids. In DNA, the CDR3 is TGTGCCAGCAGCCCCAGACAGGGGGCCGATACGCAGTATTTT. Protein: CASSPRQGADTQYF.

The CDR3 loop reads CASSLQHRGRDQPQHF. CDR3 in DNA: TGTGCCAGTAGCCTACAGCATAGGGGGCGAGATCAGCCCCAGCATTTT. The chain has TRBV19 and TRBJ1-5; 7 bases match TRBD1. Germline trimming cut 6 bases from V and 5 bases from J; bases unmatched to any gene: 13. The CDR3 covers 16 residues. The germline gives CDR1 LNHDA, CDR2 SQIVND (reference sequence). The variable domain in full, with the rest retrieved from reference TRBV19 and TRBJ1-5, is DGGITQSPKYLFRKEGQNVTLSCEQNLNHDAMYWYRQDPGQGLRLIYYSQIVNDFQKGDIAEGYSVSREKKESFPLTVTSAQKNPTAFYLCASSLQHRGRDQPQHFGDGTRLSIL.

Concerning this clone itself: Other DNA sequences in the sample encode the same CDR3. The rearrangement joins TRBV6-6 to TRBJ1-1; unclear D gene. Germline V lookup: CDR1 MNHNY, CDR2 SVGAGI (reference sequence). The CDR3 length is 13 residues. V was trimmed by 2 bases and J by 2 bases, leaving 6 bases between them. Here the CDR3 DNA reads TGTGCCAGCAGTTACCCACAAAACACTGAAGCTTTCTTT. As protein: CASSYPQNTEAFF.